Below are 7 T cell receptor beta chains sequenced from a single sample in a study of OX40 agonist ivuxolimab in advanced cancers. The method was immunoSEQ multiplex PCR; TCRdb's version includes in-frame clones alone and lacks a portion of them. The sample records around 80,000 clones, 65% to 90% being singletons. The input for sequencing was CD4+ or CD8+ T cells sorted from blood, taken in a trial of the OX40 agonist ivuxolimab. The receptors derive from an adult with an advanced solid tumor such as melanoma, head and neck, liver or kidney cancer.

The rearrangement links TRBV11-2 to TRBJ1-1; maybe TRBD1 (5 bases). The CDR3 is made up of 15 amino acids. Germline assignment: CDR1 SGHAT and CDR2 FQNNGV. V was trimmed by 5 bases and J by 0 bases, leaving 13 bases between them. The DNA of the CDR3 is TGTGCCAGCAGCATCGCCCTACAGGTGAACACTGAAGCTTTCTTT. Protein product: CASSIALQVNTEAFF. The whole variable domain, remainder taken from reference TRBV11-2 and TRBJ1-1, is EAGVAQSPRYKIIEKRQSVAFWCNPISGHATLYWYQQILGQGPKLLIQFQNNGVVDDSQLPKDRFSAERLKGVDSTLKIQPAKLEDSAVYLCASSIALQVNTEAFFGQGTRLTVV.

This clone was seen a few times. The chain couples TRBV5-3 to TRBJ1-5; D call uncertain. TRBV5-3 is placed among ORFs of uncertain function. The CDR3 sequence is 13 residues long. The V gene lost 7 bases and the J gene lost 9 bases, with 17 bases spanning the gap. The CDR3 spells CARLGKGHRPQHF. CDR3 nucleotide sequence: TGTGCCAGACTAGGCAAGGGTCATAGGCCCCAGCATTTT.

The rearrangement uses TRBV5-4 and TRBJ2-7; no definite D call. CDR3 length: 15 residues. CDR1 and CDR2 (germline): SGHNT, YYREEE (reference sequence). Trimming removed 4 bases from V and 1 base from J, with 15 bases in between. The CDR3 is CASSPLYGASYEQYF. The CDR3 coding sequence is TGTGCCAGCAGCCCCCTTTATGGAGCGTCCTACGAGCAGTACTTC.

CDR3 residues: CASTRESSYNEQFF. CDR3 nucleotide sequence: TGTGCCAGCACTCGGGAGAGCTCCTACAATGAGCAGTTCTTC. The rearrangement joins TRBV9 to TRBJ2-1; TRBD2 might be the D (6 bases). The length of the CDR3 is 14 residues. Germline V gene data show CDR1 as SGDLS and CDR2 as YYNGEE. Trimming shortened V by 6 bases and J by 0 bases, and 10 bases separated the two germline ends.

This clone was detected once. The V gene is TRBV7-2, the J gene TRBJ2-3; 7 bases align to TRBD2. The CDR3 totals 15 residues. Trimming at V came to 1 base and at J to 4 bases, leaving 5 bases not matched to a gene. CDR1 is SGHTA, CDR2 FQGNSA, per germline. CDR3: CASSLGGLVPDTQYF. In DNA form, the CDR3 reads TGTGCCAGCAGCTTAGGCGGACTAGTTCCAGATACGCAGTATTTT.

J is TRBJ2-2 and V is TRBV9; D unclear. V dropped 0 bases and J dropped 6 bases, with 6 bases sitting between them. This CDR3 contains 13 residues. Germline V CDR1 and CDR2: SGDLS, YYNGEE. CDR3: CASSVVAPGELFF. In nucleotides, the CDR3 is TGTGCCAGCAGCGTAGTTGCTCCCGGGGAGCTGTTTTTT.

This clone was seen more than once but under ten times. The V call is TRBV7-6, the J call TRBJ2-1; D is possibly TRBD1 (5 bases). V was pared by 3 bases and J by 7 bases, with 7 bases between. This CDR3 is built from 12 residues. CDR1 and CDR2 (germline): SGHVS, FNYEAQ. CDR3 sequence: CASSFQGNEQFF. The CDR3 nucleotides read TGTGCCAGCAGCTTTCAGGGAAATGAGCAGTTCTTC. The whole variable domain, remainder taken from reference TRBV7-6 and TRBJ2-1, is GAGVSQSPRYKVTKRGQDVALRCDPISGHVSLYWYRQALGQGPEFLTYFNYEAQQDKSGLPNDRFSAERPEGSISTLTIQRTEQRDSAMYRCASSFQGNEQFFGPGTRLTVL.